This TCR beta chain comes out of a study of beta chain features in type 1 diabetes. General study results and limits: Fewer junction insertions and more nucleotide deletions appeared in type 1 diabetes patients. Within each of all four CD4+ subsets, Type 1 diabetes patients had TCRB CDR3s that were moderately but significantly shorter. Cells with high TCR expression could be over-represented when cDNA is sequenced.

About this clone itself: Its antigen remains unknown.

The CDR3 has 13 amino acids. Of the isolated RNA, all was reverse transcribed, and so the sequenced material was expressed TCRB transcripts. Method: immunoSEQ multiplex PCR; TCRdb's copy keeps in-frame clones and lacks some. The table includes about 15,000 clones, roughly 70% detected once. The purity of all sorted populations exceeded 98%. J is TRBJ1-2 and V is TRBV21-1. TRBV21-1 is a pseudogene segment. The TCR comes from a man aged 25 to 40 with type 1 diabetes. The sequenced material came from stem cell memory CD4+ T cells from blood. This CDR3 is CARNSITLDGYTF. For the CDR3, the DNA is TGTGCCAGGAACTCCATTACTCTCGATGGCTACACCTTC.